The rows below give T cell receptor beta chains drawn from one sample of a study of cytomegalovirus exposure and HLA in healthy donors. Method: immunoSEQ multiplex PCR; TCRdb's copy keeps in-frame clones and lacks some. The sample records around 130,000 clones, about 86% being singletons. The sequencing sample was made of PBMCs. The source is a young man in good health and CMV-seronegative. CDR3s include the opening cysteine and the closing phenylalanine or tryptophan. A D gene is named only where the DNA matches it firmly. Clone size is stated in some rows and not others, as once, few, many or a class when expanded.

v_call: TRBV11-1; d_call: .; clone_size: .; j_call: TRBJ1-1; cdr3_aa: CASSLRAGGIEAFF; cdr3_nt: TGTGCCAGCAGCCTCCGGGCCGGGGGGATAGAAGCTTTCTTT
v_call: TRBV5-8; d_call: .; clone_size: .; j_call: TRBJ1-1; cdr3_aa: CASSLSRGKTEAFF; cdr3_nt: TGTGCCAGCAGCTTGAGCAGGGGTAAGACTGAAGCTTTCTTT
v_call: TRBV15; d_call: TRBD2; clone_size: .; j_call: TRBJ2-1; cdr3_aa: CATSRDRRWTSGGAGEQFF; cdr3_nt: TGTGCCACCAGCAGAGATCGCAGGTGGACTAGCGGGGGTGCAGGGGAGCAGTTCTTC
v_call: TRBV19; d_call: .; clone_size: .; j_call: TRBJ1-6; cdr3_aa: CASSMSRALSSYNSPLHF; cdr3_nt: TGTGCCAGTAGTATGAGCAGGGCCCTAAGCTCCTATAATTCACCCCTCCACTTT
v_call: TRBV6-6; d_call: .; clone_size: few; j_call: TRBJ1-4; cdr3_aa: CASRDRQPTNEKLFF; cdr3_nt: TGTGCCAGCAGGGATAGACAGCCAACTAATGAAAAACTGTTTTTT
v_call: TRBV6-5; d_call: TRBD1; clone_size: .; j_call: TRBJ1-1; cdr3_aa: CASTNNGGTGRLAFF; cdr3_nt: TGTGCCAGCACCAATAATGGAGGGACAGGACGTTTAGCTTTCTTT
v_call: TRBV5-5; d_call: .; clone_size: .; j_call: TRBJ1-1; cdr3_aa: CASSSPGSGKAFF; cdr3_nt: TGTGCCAGCAGCTCCCCGGGGAGTGGGAAAGCTTTCTTT
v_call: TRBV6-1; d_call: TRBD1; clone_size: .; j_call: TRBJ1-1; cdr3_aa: CASSERVWDSTEAFF; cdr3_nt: TGTGCCAGCAGTGAAAGAGTTTGGGACAGCACTGAAGCTTTCTTT
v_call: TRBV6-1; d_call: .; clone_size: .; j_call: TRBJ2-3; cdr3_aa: CASSQNLAGTDTQYF; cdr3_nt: TGTGCCAGCAGTCAAAACTTAGCGGGCACAGATACGCAGTATTTT
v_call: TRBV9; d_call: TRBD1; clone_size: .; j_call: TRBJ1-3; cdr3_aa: CASSETGGAGGNTIYF; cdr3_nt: TGTGCCAGCAGCGAAACAGGGGGCGCGGGTGGAAACACCATATATTTT
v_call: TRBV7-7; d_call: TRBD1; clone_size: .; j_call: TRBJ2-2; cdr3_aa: CASSDWTGPNTGELFF; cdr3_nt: TGTGCTAGCAGCGACTGGACAGGGCCAAACACCGGGGAGCTGTTTTTT
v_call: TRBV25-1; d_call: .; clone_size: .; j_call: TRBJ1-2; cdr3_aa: CASSDHNRANYGYTF; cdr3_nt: TGTGCCAGCAGTGACCACAACAGGGCTAACTATGGCTACACCTTC
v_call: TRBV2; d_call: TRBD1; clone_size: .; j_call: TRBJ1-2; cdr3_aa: CASKIPSGTGVSYTF; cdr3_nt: TGTGCCAGCAAGATACCGTCCGGGACAGGGGTTAGCTACACCTTC
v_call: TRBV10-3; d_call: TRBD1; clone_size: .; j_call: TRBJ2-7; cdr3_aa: CAISLPRTGSSYEQYF; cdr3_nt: TGTGCCATCAGTCTTCCGAGGACAGGCAGCTCCTACGAGCAGTACTTC
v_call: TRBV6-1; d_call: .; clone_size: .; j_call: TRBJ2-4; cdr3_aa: CASKPGDLNIQYF; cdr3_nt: TGTGCCAGCAAGCCAGGGGATTTAAACATTCAGTACTTC
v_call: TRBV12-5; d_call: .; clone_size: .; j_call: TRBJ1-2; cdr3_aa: CASGLVGPGRGGYTF; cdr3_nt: TGTGCTAGTGGTTTGGTAGGGCCGGGGAGGGGGGGCTACACCTTC
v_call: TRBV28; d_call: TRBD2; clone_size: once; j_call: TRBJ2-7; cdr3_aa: CASSLPAGAFRVDEQYF; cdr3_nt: TGTGCCAGCAGTTTGCCAGCGGGGGCCTTTCGGGTCGACGAGCAGTACTTC